The next 5 T cell receptor beta chains were all read from a single sample in a study of patients and donors after allogeneic stem cell transplantation (dated by TCRdb to 2018 to 2021). Library construction relied on RT-PCR. For sequencing, a NextSeq 550 was employed. Clones were called with MiXCR by TCRdb after fastp trimmed the public reads at Q25, and only in-frame beta chains were retained. Records with the same CDR3 protein are collapsed into one entry carrying the most frequent genes and DNA. Recorded for this sample are roughly 960,000 distinct CDR3 sequences; roughly 18% of them occurred a single time. Roughly 6% of the sample rests with the top ten. Specimen: blood, either unsorted or a sorted T cell fraction (not recorded which). These TCRs come from a human donor who was either an allogeneic HSCT recipient or a stem cell or donor lymphocyte infusion donor (not recorded which). It is not recorded whose cells these are; they may come from a transplant donor.

Many counts were recorded for this clonotype. The junction and the germline gene differ at one end; a read error may be behind it. The chain has TRBV5-1 and TRBJ2-7; 10 bases align to TRBD2. The germline CDR1 and CDR2 sequences are SGHRS and YFSETQ. CDR3 length: 14 residues. The CDR3 DNA reads TGTGCCAGCAGTCTAGCGGGGGTAACCTACGAGCAGTACTTC. Its protein product is CASSLAGVTYEQYF.

J is TRBJ2-7 and V is TRBV6-1, with D perhaps matching TRBD1 (6 bases). V lost 6 bases, J lost 1 base, and 13 bases lay in between. The CDR3 is made up of 14 amino acids. Germline CDR1 is MNHNS and CDR2 is SASEGT. The DNA for the CDR3 is TGTGCCAGCAGAACATGGACAGCATCCTACGAGCAGTACTTC. It specifies CASRTWTASYEQYF.

This clonotype was detected only a few times. The chain uses TRBV27 and TRBJ1-2; 11 bases agree with TRBD1. The CDR3 is 16 amino acids. V was clipped by 2 bases and J by 8 bases; unmatched bases: 10. Germline V lookup: CDR1 MNHEY, CDR2 SMNVEV (reference sequence). The CDR3 DNA reads as TGTGCCAGCAGTTTAAAGGCTGGACAGGGGGCTGACGGCTACACCTTC. This translates into CASSLKAGQGADGYTF.

This clonotype turned up a few times. The chain is built from TRBV25-1 and TRBJ2-7; 9 bases map to TRBD1. This CDR3 is 16 amino acids long. Germline CDR1 and CDR2: MGHDK and SYGVNS. Losses at the gene ends were 5 bases for V and 5 bases for J; bases not matched to a gene: 13. CDR3: CASSPHRDRAYDEQYF. CDR3 coding DNA: TGTGCCAGCAGTCCCCACCGGGACAGGGCGTATGACGAGCAGTACTTC.

This clonotype has more than one count but fewer than ten. V gene TRBV12-3 or TRBV12-4 combines with J gene TRBJ2-5; possible D gene TRBD2, 6 bases. V lost 0 bases and J lost 0, with 14 bases in between. The CDR3 spans 17 residues. This CDR3 is CASSLARLAKYQETQYF. Written as DNA, the CDR3 is TGTGCCAGCAGTTTAGCTCGGCTAGCGAAGTACCAAGAGACCCAGTACTTC.